This TCR beta chain appears in the sequencing data of a study of T cells in Graves' hyperthyroidism and ophthalmopathy. In regard to this clonotype: What it binds is unknown.

The germline V gene encodes CDR1 SEHNR and CDR2 FQNEAQ (reference sequence). The CDR3 contains 12 residues. V was pared by 8 bases and J by 5 bases, with 13 bases between. Points from the study as a whole: Ophthalmopathy and stable hyperthyroidism were separated by a 13 V-J model. Median prediction lead before ophthalmopathy onset was 6.5 months with the model. The blood repertoire included most of the expanded thyroid clonotypes above 0.001.

Hyperthyroidism of Graves' type that showed no ophthalmopathy progression within 18 months was stable. The TCR beta CDR3 regions underwent amplification using RNA transcripts as the source. An initial round of RT-PCR targeting the TCR CDR3 relied on the HTBI primer set. Each CDR3 protein is one row after TCRdb ran MiXCR on the multiplex PCR reads. This table holds about 840,000 distinct CDR3 sequences, more than 30% found once. The sequenced sample was blood. The receptor's source is a man in his late teens or twenties with Graves' hyperthyroidism. The V and J genes are TRBV7-9 and TRBJ2-7, with D possibly matching TRBD1 (5 bases). The CDR3, as DNA: TGTGCCAGCTCACCCTCGACAGACGAGCAGTACTTC. Translated, it gives CASSPSTDEQYF.